This note documents a single T cell receptor (beta chain) sequence. The sample comes from a study of T cell responses to AZD1222 COVID-19 vaccine. V was pared by 3 bases and J by 4 bases, with 9 bases between. Germline-derived CDR1 and CDR2 are MNHEY and SMNVEV (reference sequence). The CDR3 totals 13 residues. Clones were sequenced by immunoSEQ multiplex PCR, and TCRdb holds only the in-frame ones, with some missing. The sample shows some 200,000 clones, about 94% of them seen only once. The specimen was peripheral blood, collected 28 days after the second dose of the MenACWY control vaccine. This clonotype was sampled from an adult who received the MenACWY meningococcal vaccine as a control. The genes are TRBV27 and TRBJ1-1, with D unresolved. The CDR3 region has the DNA TGTGCCAGCAGTTTGTCTATGGTCACTGAAGCTTTCTTT. Its translation is CASSLSMVTEAFF.